This T cell receptor (beta chain) was recorded in a study of blood T cell repertoires in COVID-19. Living in about two dozen US areas, the participants were between about 18 and 100 years of age. Sequencing was performed with immunoSEQ multiplex PCR; in TCRdb, only in-frame clones are kept and a portion is missing. The sample lists some 390,000 clones; around 89% were seen once. This receptor was obtained from a man aged 25 to 45 who had recovered from COVID-19. Material for sequencing was PBMCs or T cells enriched from blood (not recorded which).

In DNA, the CDR3 is TGTGCCAGCAGCTTGTTAGCGGGCTGGAGCACCGGGGAGCTGTTTTTT. This translates into CASSLLAGWSTGELFF. The chain has TRBV11-2 and TRBJ2-2; 7 nucleotides agree with TRBD2. The V gene end was trimmed by 3 bases and the J gene end by 4 bases; junction bases not matched to a gene: 8. Germline V gene sequence: CDR1 SGHAT, CDR2 FQNNGV. CDR3 length: 16 residues.